Below, one T cell receptor beta chain is given with its context. Its antigen is still unknown. This sample was included in a study of ipilimumab plus nivolumab after autologous stem cell transplantation. Study-level background: Typical patient got 5 or 6 ipilimumab doses and about eight nivolumab doses (median). The study's findings and limits: Authors suggest TCR repertoire, Treg phenotype and gut microbiota support further study.

Clones were read by immunoSEQ multiplex PCR, and TCRdb kept only the in-frame ones, dropping some. The table includes about 13,000 clones, approximately 73% detected once. CDR1 is SGHVS and CDR2 is FNYEAQ in the germline V gene. The CDR3 consists of 18 residues. The V and J ends lost 3 bases and 0 bases, in that order; junction bases with no gene match: 10. This receptor was obtained from a male donor with diffuse large B-cell lymphoma. The sequencing used PBMCs, collected in a trial of ipilimumab plus nivolumab as post-transplant consolidation. The chain recombines TRBV7-6 with TRBJ2-3, with TRBD2 matching over 9 bases. In DNA, the CDR3 is TGTGCCAGCAGCTTTGGGGCTACGGCGGGGGGGAGCACAGATACGCAGTATTTT. Translation gives CASSFGATAGGSTDTQYF.